These 21 T cell receptor beta chains were sequenced from one sample in a study of cytomegalovirus exposure and HLA in healthy donors. The PCR was carried out with 60 Vbeta primers and 13 Jbeta primers. Method: immunoSEQ multiplex PCR; TCRdb's copy keeps in-frame clones and lacks some. The sample includes roughly 190,000 clones, more than 9.5% seen only once; the top ten take roughly 7.7%. The material sequenced was PBMCs. These receptors all stem from a man over 45 in good health and CMV-seropositive.

V and J are TRBV21-1 and TRBJ2-5; TRBD2, the table's D call, lacks a check against the DNA. TRBV21-1 is a recognized pseudogene. This CDR3 contains 16 residues. The CDR3 nucleotides read TGTGCCAGCAGCAAAGCGGGACTAGCGGAACAAGAGACCCAGTACTTC. This translates into CASSKAGLAEQETQYF.

The chain combines TRBV7-9 with TRBJ2-1; 7 positions agree with TRBD1. The CDR3 is 15 amino acids. The germline CDR1 and CDR2 sequences are SEHNR and FQNEAQ (reference sequence). The ends lost 5 bases at V and 9 bases at J; junction bases unmatched: 13. This CDR3 reads CASSANRGGLSEQFF. The CDR3 nucleotides read TGTGCCAGCAGCGCCAACAGGGGCGGTTTGAGTGAGCAGTTCTTC.

The J gene is TRBJ2-7, the V gene TRBV4-3; no definite D call. Germline V gene sequence: CDR1 LGHNA, CDR2 YSLEER. V lost 0 bases and J 3 bases, leaving 6 bases between the germline ends. The CDR3 covers 13 residues. The CDR3: CASSQEQLYEQYV. In nucleotides, the CDR3 is TGCGCCAGCAGCCAAGAACAGCTCTACGAGCAGTACGTC.

The chain is built from TRBV30 and TRBJ1-3; D possibly corresponds to TRBD1 (5 bases). The CDR3 is 15 residues long. The ends were cut back, 3 bases at V and 4 bases at J, with 16 bases in the middle. Germline V gene lookup returns CDR1 GTSNPN and CDR2 SVGIG (reference sequence). The CDR3 DNA follows: TGTGCCTGGAGATTTGGAGGGGCGTTCGGAAACACCATATATTTT. Its translation: CAWRFGGAFGNTIYF.

The V call is TRBV11-2, the J call TRBJ1-1, with D possibly TRBD1 on 5 matching bases. Per germline, CDR1 SGHAT and CDR2 FQNNGV. Trimming removed 5 bases at V and 4 bases at J, with 17 bases between. This CDR3 is 15 amino acids long. CDR3 in amino acids: CASSIRRQGSTEAFF. The CDR3 region has the DNA TGTGCCAGCAGCATCCGTCGGCAGGGAAGCACTGAAGCTTTCTTT.

The table lists this clone with a few counts. The chain has TRBV30 and TRBJ1-2; D is possibly TRBD1 (5 bases). In germline, CDR1 is GTSNPN, CDR2 SVGIG (reference sequence). V was cut by 6 bases and J by 8 bases, with 22 bases left in between. The CDR3 runs to 14 residues. The CDR3 DNA reads TGTGCCTGTCAAAACCGGGGGGGGTTTGAGGGCTACACCTTC. This translates into CACQNRGGFEGYTF.

The sample holds a few counts of this clone. The CDR3 spells CASSLLTGSSYNEQFF. CDR3 DNA: TGTGCCAGCAGCTTACTGACGGGAAGCTCCTACAATGAGCAGTTCTTC. The chain couples TRBV5-6 to TRBJ2-1, with D perhaps TRBD2 (5 bases). The CDR3 has 16 amino acids. The V gene lost 2 bases and the J gene lost 0 bases, with 12 bases spanning the gap. Germline-derived CDR1 and CDR2 are SGHDT and YYEEEE.

This clone was observed a few times. V gene TRBV21-1 combines with J gene TRBJ2-2; the table's D call of TRBD1 was not tested on the DNA. TRBV21-1 is given as a pseudogene. CDR3 length: 15 residues. The CDR3 here is CASSNRIRGTGELFF. DNA for the CDR3: TGTGCCAGCAGCAATCGGATCAGGGGTACCGGGGAGCTGTTTTTT.

A few counts support this clone. The chain has TRBV27 and TRBJ2-5, with 12 positions matching TRBD1. V dropped 5 bases and J dropped 5; count of bases not matched to a gene: 6. The germline V gene has CDR1 MNHEY and CDR2 SMNVEV (reference sequence). This CDR3 contains 15 residues. The DNA of the CDR3 is TGTGCCAGCAGTCGAGGGACAGGGGGCATGGAGACCCAGTACTTC. Its protein is CASSRGTGGMETQYF.

This chain joins TRBV6-5 and TRBJ2-7, with 9 bases identical to TRBD1. The CDR3 spans 14 residues. In germline, CDR1 is MNHEY, CDR2 SVGAGI. The J segment lost 5 bases and the V segment lost 5 bases, leaving 7 bases of the junction unmatched. The CDR3 DNA follows: TGTGCCAGCAGTCGGACAGGGGTTACCCACGAGCAGTACGTC. It specifies CASSRTGVTHEQYV.

In this sample, this clone turned up a few times. The rearrangement links TRBV19 to TRBJ2-7; the D gene is possibly TRBD2 (6 bases). V lost 10 bases and J lost 0, with 13 bases in between. Per germline, CDR1 LNHDA and CDR2 SQIVND (reference sequence). This CDR3 is built from 13 residues. Written as DNA, the CDR3 is TGTGCCACCAGGAGGGACGTCTCCTACGAGCAGTACTTC. As protein: CATRRDVSYEQYF.

This clone was detected only a few times. The chain uses TRBV6-5 and TRBJ2-1; 7 positions agree with TRBD1. V shed 6 bases and J 3 bases; nucleotides not matched to a gene: 8. CDR1 MNHEY and CDR2 SVGAGI come from the germline V gene. This CDR3 is 15 amino acids long. In DNA, the CDR3 is TGTGCCAGCAGGCGAGACAGGGAAATCTACAATGAGCAGTTCTTC. Encoded protein: CASRRDREIYNEQFF.

J is TRBJ1-2 and V is TRBV14; D gene unclear. The germline V and J ends were trimmed by 4 bases and 3 bases, with 9 bases remaining between them. The CDR3 is 13 amino acids. The germline gives CDR1 SGHDN, CDR2 FVKESK. CDR3 residues: CASSPHRDYGYTF. CDR3 coding DNA: TGTGCCAGCAGCCCACACAGAGACTATGGCTACACCTTC.

This clone was found a few times. V usage is TRBV5-1 and J usage is TRBJ2-5, with 10 bases matching TRBD2. Per germline, CDR1 SGHRS and CDR2 YFSETQ. CDR3 size: 17 residues. Losses at the gene ends were 4 bases for V and 3 bases for J; bases not matched to a gene: 12. CDR3 loop: CASSPIGTSGAKETQYF. As DNA, the CDR3 is TGCGCCAGCAGCCCTATTGGAACTAGCGGGGCCAAAGAGACCCAGTACTTC.

This chain links TRBV19 with TRBJ1-1, with D possibly matching TRBD1 (6 bases). Trimming took 8 bases from V and 8 from J, leaving 18 bases between them. CDR1 and CDR2 from the germline V gene are LNHDA and SQIVND (reference sequence). The CDR3 loop spans 13 amino acids. DNA of the CDR3: TGTGCCAGTCAGTGGGGGGGGGCCACCGAAGCTTTCTTT. This codes for CASQWGGATEAFF. Drawing the rest from reference TRBV19 and TRBJ1-1, the complete variable domain is DGGITQSPKYLFRKEGQNVTLSCEQNLNHDAMYWYRQDPGQGLRLIYYSQIVNDFQKGDIAEGYSVSREKKESFPLTVTSAQKNPTAFYLCASQWGGATEAFFGQGTRLTVV.

As for this clone: The sample has other DNA sequences that encode this CDR3 too. This chain connects TRBV6-5 to TRBJ1-6; 8 bases match TRBD1. The CDR3 consists of 14 residues. V shed 5 bases and J 13 bases; nucleotides not matched to a gene: 10. CDR1 MNHEY and CDR2 SVGAGI come from the germline V gene. As DNA, the CDR3 is TGTGCCAGCAGTACCAGGACAGGGAAGTCGCCCCTCCACTTT. Protein sequence: CASSTRTGKSPLHF.

The sample holds a few counts of this clone. V and J are TRBV6-5 and TRBJ1-1; perhaps TRBD1 as D (6 bases). This CDR3 has 11 residues. The germline V gene has CDR1 MNHEY and CDR2 SVGAGI. V dropped 11 bases and J dropped 7 bases, with 14 bases sitting between them. CDR3 in DNA: TGTGCCGTAACAGGGTTTAATGAAGCTTTCTTT. This codes for CAVTGFNEAFF.

This clone was counted between two and nine times. The chain links TRBV7-9 to TRBJ2-2, with D possibly matching TRBD1 (5 bases). V was pared by 4 bases and J by 0 bases, with 18 bases between. The CDR3 sequence is 18 residues long. Germline CDR1 SEHNR, CDR2 FQNEAQ (reference sequence). The chain's CDR3 is CASSSIPPDNANTGELFF. The CDR3 DNA sequence: TGTGCCAGCAGCTCCATCCCCCCGGACAACGCGAACACCGGGGAGCTGTTTTTT.

This clone was counted at least ten times. V and J are TRBV4-1 and TRBJ2-5; 7 positions agree with TRBD2. J lost 3 bases, V lost 8 bases, and 9 bases had no gene match. The CDR3 loop spans 14 amino acids. Germline V lookup: CDR1 MGHRA, CDR2 YSYEKL. In nucleotides, the CDR3 is TGCGCCAGCCCCCGGGGAGGGGAAAAAGAGACCCAGTACTTC. This gives the protein CASPRGGEKETQYF.

The chain uses TRBV6-1 and TRBJ1-4, with D possibly matching TRBD1 (6 bases). Germline CDR1 MNHNS, CDR2 SASEGT. The length of the CDR3 is 14 residues. The V and J ends lost 5 bases and 1 base respectively, with 8 bases between them. The CDR3 DNA sequence: TGTGCCAGCAGTCCACAGGGAACTAATGAAAAACTGTTTTTT. Its translation: CASSPQGTNEKLFF.

This clone was observed a few times. The rearrangement joins TRBV5-6 to TRBJ2-7, with 9 bases that match TRBD1. Trimming took 0 bases from V and 3 from J; bases not matched to a gene: 7. Germline CDR1 and CDR2: SGHDT and YYEEEE. The CDR3 spans 16 residues. As DNA, the CDR3 is TGTGCCAGCAGCTTGGCTCTTTGGGGACAGGGCTACGAGCAGTACTTC. Its protein is CASSLALWGQGYEQYF.